The 22 T cell receptor beta chains in this list originate from one sample, sequenced in a study of blood T cell repertoires in COVID-19 (dated by TCRdb to the early 2020s). To prepare the library, the immunoSEQ multiplex PCR assay was applied. TCRdb mirrors the immuneACCESS table, restricted to in-frame sequences. Some clones are absent from its copies; in checked studies, under half trace to an unresolved V gene, and the reason for the others is unknown. A total of approximately 230,000 clones appear in this sample, about nine tenths of them only once. The ten biggest clones cover about 6% of the sample. Sequencing input: PBMCs or T cells enriched from blood (not recorded which). The source is a woman aged 25-40 years with acute COVID-19.

The rearrangement joins TRBV10-3 to TRBJ1-2; TRBD1 might be the D (6 bases). This CDR3 region has 16 residues. Looked up from germline, CDR1 is ENHRY and CDR2 is SYGVKD. The V and J ends lost 2 bases and 4 bases respectively, with 17 bases between them. CDR3 coding DNA: TGTGCCATCAGTGAGCCGAGGGACATTCCGGGCTATGGCTACACCTTC. It yields the protein CAISEPRDIPGYGYTF.

The count of this clone is one. This chain joins TRBV3-1 (or the pseudogene TRBV3-2) and TRBJ2-4; D not resolved. The CDR3 has 13 residues. V was shortened by 0 bases and J by 9 bases, with 9 bases between the two germline ends. CDR1 and CDR2 (germline): LGHDT, YNNKEL (reference sequence). CDR3 residues: CASSQEGPGIQYF. For the CDR3, the DNA is TGTGCCAGCAGCCAAGAGGGCCCTGGCATTCAGTACTTC.

The rearrangement joins TRBV2 to TRBJ1-5, with 7 bases matching TRBD1. The CDR3 sequence is 16 residues long. Per germline, CDR1 SNHLY and CDR2 FYNNEI. V lost 6 bases, J lost 2 bases, and 10 bases stayed unmatched. The CDR3 spells CASRENRGGGNQPQHF. For the CDR3, the DNA is TGTGCCAGCAGGGAAAACAGGGGCGGGGGCAATCAGCCCCAGCATTTT.

This clone was detected a few times. The V and J genes are TRBV25-1 and TRBJ1-4; D may be TRBD1 (6 bases). V lost 2 bases and J 7 bases, leaving 11 bases between the germline ends. This CDR3 has 14 residues. CDR1 and CDR2 (germline): MGHDK, SYGVNS. The CDR3 DNA is TGTGCCAGCAGTGAACCAGGGGCCGGTGAAAAACTGTTTTTT. Translating it yields CASSEPGAGEKLFF.

V gene TRBV27 combines with J gene TRBJ2-7, with no clear D. Germline V lookup: CDR1 MNHEY, CDR2 SMNVEV (reference sequence). The CDR3 spans 13 residues. Between the trimmed V and J ends, which lost 5 bases and 0 bases, there was a span of 8 bases. CDR3 DNA: TGTGCCAGCAGTGTCTTTCCCTCCTACGAGCAGTACTTC. It translates to CASSVFPSYEQYF.

The chain carries TRBV19 and TRBJ1-1, with 7 bases matching TRBD1. The germline CDR1 and CDR2 sequences are LNHDA and SQIVND (reference sequence). This CDR3 is built from 14 residues. With V trimmed by 5 bases and J by 6 bases, 9 bases remained unmatched. This CDR3 reads CASSARQGWAEAFF. CDR3 coding DNA: TGTGCCAGTAGTGCCCGACAGGGCTGGGCTGAAGCTTTCTTT.

J is TRBJ2-1 and V is TRBV7-3; D perhaps matches TRBD2 (6 bases). Germline V lookup: CDR1 SGHTA, CDR2 FQGTGA. The germline V and J ends were trimmed by 1 base and 2 bases, with 15 bases remaining between them. CDR3 length: 17 amino acids. CDR3 residues: CASSLRRAGPAYNEQFF. In nucleotides, the CDR3 is TGTGCCAGCAGCTTAAGGCGGGCGGGGCCGGCCTACAATGAGCAGTTCTTC.

A few counts support this clone. V is TRBV27 and J is TRBJ2-3, with 9 bases identical to TRBD2. V was pared by 2 bases and J by 3 bases, with 0 bases of the junction left unmatched. Looked up from germline, CDR1 is MNHEY and CDR2 is SMNVEV (reference sequence). The CDR3 has 14 amino acids. In DNA form, the CDR3 reads TGTGCCAGCAGTTTAGCGGGAGGGACAGATACGCAGTATTTT. The encoded protein is CASSLAGGTDTQYF.

The chain couples TRBV5-1 to TRBJ1-1; TRBD1 matches 9 bases. CDR3 length equals 15 residues. The V and J ends lost 4 bases and 4 bases, in that order; junction bases with no gene match: 8. Per the germline V gene, CDR1 is SGHRS and CDR2 is YFSETQ. CDR3 sequence reads: CASSKSQGAGTEAFF. CDR3 coding DNA: TGCGCCAGCAGCAAATCACAGGGGGCTGGCACTGAAGCTTTCTTT.

The chain uses TRBV29-1 and TRBJ2-7; TRBD1 aligns across 9 bases. CDR1 is SQVTM, CDR2 ANQGSEA, per germline. The CDR3 length is 15 residues. The V gene end was trimmed by 3 bases and the J gene end by 0 bases; junction bases not matched to a gene: 6. The CDR3, as DNA: TGCAGCGTTGAGAAGGGGACAGGGAGCTCCTACGAGCAGTACTTC. It specifies CSVEKGTGSSYEQYF.

This chain links TRBV11-2 with TRBJ1-1, with 11 positions matching TRBD1. V lost 1 base to trimming and J lost 4 bases; unmatched junction nucleotides: 2. Germline V CDR1 and CDR2: SGHAT, FQNNGV. The CDR3 consists of 15 residues. The CDR3 loop is CASSLVGTGGTEAFF. The CDR3 DNA is TGTGCCAGCAGCTTAGTAGGGACAGGGGGCACTGAAGCTTTCTTT.

This clone was detected only once. This chain connects TRBV16 to TRBJ1-2; D is perhaps TRBD1 (5 bases). Germline V CDR1 and CDR2: KGHSY, FQNENV. The CDR3 consists of 19 residues. V lost 0 bases to trimming and J lost 4 bases, with 24 bases between them. The CDR3 region has the DNA TGTGCCAGCAGCCAATCAGTGTTTGGAAGGGGTCCAAATTTCTATGGCTACACCTTC. It specifies CASSQSVFGRGPNFYGYTF.

The chain links TRBV10-3 to TRBJ1-2; no clear D. Trimming left V 2 bases short and J 8 bases short, with 15 bases between. Germline V gene sequence: CDR1 ENHRY, CDR2 SYGVKD. This CDR3 has 14 residues. CDR3 sequence (DNA): TGTGCCATCAGTGAGGTCCGGGGTAAGGAAGGCTACACCTTC. It specifies CAISEVRGKEGYTF.

V gene TRBV28 combines with J gene TRBJ2-7; D uncertain. V shed 1 base and J shed 3 bases, with 7 bases lying between them. CDR1 is MDHEN and CDR2 is SYDVKM in the germline V gene. This CDR3 has 13 residues. The CDR3 sequence: CASSLSNIYEQYF. The CDR3 DNA follows: TGTGCCAGCAGTTTATCTAATATCTACGAGCAGTACTTC.

Written as DNA, the CDR3 is TGTGCCAGCAGTTTCGAGCGGATCCGTGGCCTCTACGAGCAGTACTTC. This codes for CASSFERIRGLYEQYF. The chain uses TRBV28 and TRBJ2-7; D may be TRBD2 (5 bases). V was pared by 3 bases and J by 3 bases, with 18 bases between. Germline V gene sequence: CDR1 MDHEN, CDR2 SYDVKM. There are 16 residues in the CDR3.

The gene calls are TRBV2 and TRBJ2-7, with D tentatively TRBD1 (5 bases). V lost 3 bases and J lost 0, with 12 bases in between. Germline loops: CDR1 SNHLY, CDR2 FYNNEI. This CDR3 has 15 residues. CDR3 sequence (DNA): TGTGCCAGCAGTGATTGGGGCTCCAGCTCCTACGAGCAGTACTTC. This sequence encodes CASSDWGSSSYEQYF.

V usage is TRBV19 and J usage is TRBJ1-5; D gene uncertain. The V end was cut by 7 bases, the J end by 2 bases, with 9 bases between. Germline CDR1 and CDR2: LNHDA and SQIVND (reference sequence). The CDR3 consists of 13 residues. CDR3 coding DNA: TGTGCCAGTAATCCGTCGGGCAATCAGCCCCAGCATTTT. This encodes CASNPSGNQPQHF. Drawing the rest from reference TRBV19 and TRBJ1-5, the complete variable domain is DGGITQSPKYLFRKEGQNVTLSCEQNLNHDAMYWYRQDPGQGLRLIYYSQIVNDFQKGDIAEGYSVSREKKESFPLTVTSAQKNPTAFYLCASNPSGNQPQHFGDGTRLSIL.

The rearrangement uses TRBV12-3 or TRBV12-4 and TRBJ2-7, with no clear D. V was shortened by 6 bases and J by 3 bases, with 6 bases between the two germline ends. There are 11 residues in the CDR3. The CDR3 region has the DNA TGTGCCAGCAGCCCTAACTACGAGCAGTACTTC. Amino acid sequence: CASSPNYEQYF.

The chain recombines TRBV7-2 with TRBJ1-5; 7 positions match TRBD1. Germline CDR1 is SGHTA and CDR2 is FQGNSA. V trimming: 0 bases; J trimming: 0 bases; junction bases outside the gene matches: 8. The CDR3 loop spans 18 amino acids. The chain's CDR3 is CASSLARTGSYSNQPQHF. In DNA, the CDR3 is TGTGCCAGCAGCTTAGCGAGGACAGGCAGCTATAGCAATCAGCCCCAGCATTTT.

This sequence joins TRBV11-2 and TRBJ1-6; no reliable D call. This CDR3 has 18 residues. The V end was cut by 0 bases, the J end by 0 bases, with 12 bases between. Germline-derived CDR1 and CDR2 are SGHAT and FQNNGV. The DNA of the CDR3 is TGTGCCAGCAGCTTAGATCCGTATTATAGCTCCTATAATTCACCCCTCCACTTT. Translated: CASSLDPYYSSYNSPLHF.

The chain combines TRBV19 with TRBJ1-6; D may be TRBD1 (5 bases). The CDR3 covers 15 residues. Trimming shortened V by 3 bases and J by 7 bases, and 13 bases separated the two germline ends. The germline V gene encodes CDR1 LNHDA and CDR2 SQIVND (reference sequence). CDR3 residues: CASSMGQVGNSPLHF. The CDR3, as DNA: TGTGCCAGTAGTATGGGGCAGGTCGGCAATTCACCCCTCCACTTT.

This clone was observed a single time. This chain uses TRBV11-2 with TRBJ2-5; 13 bases are a match to TRBD2. After removal of 4 bases from V and 4 bases from J, the junction contained 9 bases not matched to a gene. In germline, CDR1 is SGHAT, CDR2 FQNNGV. The CDR3 has 17 residues. In DNA, the CDR3 is TGTGCCAGCAGCTCCCTTGGACTAGCGGGAGTAGGAGAGACCCAGTACTTC. Protein sequence: CASSSLGLAGVGETQYF. The full variable domain, its missing parts supplied by reference TRBV11-2 and TRBJ2-5, is EAGVAQSPRYKIIEKRQSVAFWCNPISGHATLYWYQQILGQGPKLLIQFQNNGVVDDSQLPKDRFSAERLKGVDSTLKIQPAKLEDSAVYLCASSSLGLAGVGETQYFGPGTRLLVL.